This T cell receptor beta chain was sequenced for a study of T-cell memory formation after mild COVID-19. Using its own MiXCR run on the 5' RACE reads, TCRdb lists one record per CDR3 protein. Of hundreds of thousands of distinct CDR3 sequences listed, over 15% are singletons. CDR1 SGHRS and CDR2 YFSETQ come from the germline V gene. V was shortened by 3 bases and J by 0 bases, with 13 bases between the two germline ends. The CDR3 has 16 amino acids. The sample comprised PBMCs or a T cell subset sorted from them (not recorded which). The source is a man aged 18 to 29 who had mild COVID-19 (a few samples of this study predate the infection). Cell type and time point are not known. The gene calls are TRBV5-1 and TRBJ2-1, with D tentatively TRBD2 (5 bases). The CDR3 loop reads CASSSGMGLSYNEQFF. The CDR3 DNA reads as TGCGCCAGCAGCTCCGGGATGGGCCTCTCCTACAATGAGCAGTTCTTC.